These 14 T cell receptor beta chains share one sample of origin, sequenced in a study of cytomegalovirus exposure and HLA in healthy donors. The data were produced by immunoSEQ multiplex PCR, yet TCRdb's version contains in-frame clones alone and is incomplete. The sample carries about 98,000 clones, less than 90% recorded once. The source material was PBMCs. The origin of the receptors is a man in his late teens or twenties in good health and CMV-seropositive.

The rearrangement uses TRBV5-1 and TRBJ2-2; weak D call: TRBD1 (5 bases). This CDR3 region has 13 residues. Trimming took 2 bases from V and 8 from J, leaving 10 bases between them. Germline V lookup: CDR1 SGHRS, CDR2 YFSETQ. The CDR3 nucleotides read TGCGCCAGCAGCTTACAGGCCCAGGGGGAGCTGTTTTTT. Protein: CASSLQAQGELFF.

This chain connects TRBV27 to TRBJ1-2; 8 nucleotides agree with TRBD1. Germline assignment: CDR1 MNHEY and CDR2 SMNVEV (reference sequence). J gave up 3 bases and V 1 base, and 1 base lay outside the gene matches. CDR3 length equals 14 residues. The CDR3 loop reads CASSLYRGDYGYTF. CDR3 sequence (DNA): TGTGCCAGCAGTTTATACAGGGGGGACTATGGCTACACCTTC.

This chain connects TRBV18 to TRBJ2-2; a weak D match, TRBD2 (5 bases). From germline, CDR1 is KGHSH and CDR2 LQKENI. The CDR3 is 15 amino acids. V was pared by 2 bases and J by 5 bases, with 12 bases between. CDR3 DNA: TGTGCCAGCTCACCAGGCACGGGCGGGACCGGGGAGCTGTTTTTT. Translated, it gives CASSPGTGGTGELFF.

The chain is built from TRBV6-1 and TRBJ2-7, with D possibly matching TRBD2 (7 bases). The CDR3 extends over 15 amino acids. Germline V gene data show CDR1 as MNHNS and CDR2 as SASEGT. With 4 bases removed from V and 5 bases from J, the gap between germline ends came to 18 bases. The chain's CDR3 is CASSGLSGGNNEQYF. The DNA for the CDR3 is TGTGCCAGCAGTGGGTTATCGGGGGGCAACAACGAGCAGTACTTC.

This sequence joins TRBV11-2 and TRBJ2-7; D may be TRBD1 (6 bases). The CDR3 is made up of 14 amino acids. Germline V gene data show CDR1 as SGHAT and CDR2 as FQNNGV. V was cut by 1 base and J by 3 bases, with 10 bases left in between. The CDR3 nucleotides read TGTGCCAGCAGCTTAGTCGAACAGGGCTACGAGCAGTACTTC. Translating it yields CASSLVEQGYEQYF.

The chain uses TRBV2 and TRBJ1-6; D is uncertain. Germline CDR1 is SNHLY and CDR2 is FYNNEI. The CDR3 contains 11 residues. V lost 4 bases and J lost 11, with 6 bases in between. The chain's CDR3 is CASSAYPPLHF. CDR3 in DNA: TGTGCCAGCAGTGCGTATCCACCCCTCCACTTT.

A few counts support this clone. V is TRBV6-5 and J is TRBJ1-2; weak D call: TRBD1 (6 bases). This CDR3 has 14 residues. Germline loops: CDR1 MNHEY, CDR2 SVGAGI. Trimming stripped 7 bases from V and 3 bases from J, with 15 bases between. CDR3 amino acids: CASTNRAGDYGYTF. Written as DNA, the CDR3 is TGTGCCAGCACCAACCGGGCAGGGGACTATGGCTACACCTTC.

The sample holds a few counts of this clone. V is TRBV29-1 and J is TRBJ1-1, with 8 positions matching TRBD1. The trim removed 6 bases at V and 1 base at J, leaving 4 bases unmatched. Germline CDR1 is SQVTM and CDR2 is ANQGSEA. CDR3 length equals 13 residues. For the CDR3, the DNA is TGCAGCGTCCTTGGGACAGGGAACACTGAAGCTTTCTTT. It encodes CSVLGTGNTEAFF.

J is TRBJ2-7 and V is TRBV7-6, with 10 bases lining up with TRBD1. Germline CDR1 reads SGHVS; CDR2 reads FNYEAQ. The CDR3 is 14 amino acids. Losses at the gene ends were 5 bases for V and 2 bases for J; bases not matched to a gene: 3. CDR3 in DNA: TGTGCCAGCAGCGGGACAGGGGATACCTACGAGCAGTACTTC. This encodes CASSGTGDTYEQYF. The full variable domain, rest sourced from reference TRBV7-6 and TRBJ2-7, is GAGVSQSPRYKVTKRGQDVALRCDPISGHVSLYWYRQALGQGPEFLTYFNYEAQQDKSGLPNDRFSAERPEGSISTLTIQRTEQRDSAMYRCASSGTGDTYEQYFGPGTRLTVT.

V gene TRBV19 combines with J gene TRBJ2-3; D is unresolved. CDR1 is LNHDA and CDR2 is SQIVND in the germline V gene (reference sequence). V lost 9 bases and J 0 bases, leaving 7 bases between the germline ends. This CDR3 is built from 12 residues. The CDR3 protein is CARKSSTDTQYF. Written as DNA, the CDR3 is TGTGCCAGAAAATCTAGCACAGATACGCAGTATTTT.

The chain employs TRBV9 and TRBJ1-4, with 8 bases matching TRBD1. The germline CDR1 and CDR2 sequences are SGDLS and YYNGEE. Unmatched junction bases numbered 9, after V lost 0 bases and J lost 8 bases. The CDR3 is made up of 16 amino acids. This CDR3 reads CASSVAEGTGGEKLFF. CDR3 bases: TGTGCCAGCAGCGTAGCTGAGGGGACAGGCGGGGAAAAACTGTTTTTT.

The chain couples TRBV5-6 to TRBJ2-7, with 10 bases matching TRBD1. The ends lost 4 bases at V and 3 bases at J; junction bases unmatched: 13. Germline CDR1 SGHDT, CDR2 YYEEEE. The CDR3 has 17 amino acids. The CDR3 region has the DNA TGTGCCAGCAGCCCACCCGGGACAGGGGCCCTCCTCTACGAGCAGTACTTC. It is translated as CASSPPGTGALLYEQYF.

The gene calls are TRBV11-1 and TRBJ2-7; maybe TRBD1 (5 bases). The CDR3 sequence is 13 residues long. Germline CDR1 and CDR2: SGHAT and FQDESV (reference sequence). The V end was cut by 2 bases, the J end by 3 bases, with 8 bases between. CDR3 sequence: CASSLLTDYEQYF. In nucleotides, the CDR3 is TGTGCCAGCAGCTTACTGACAGACTACGAGCAGTACTTC.

V gene TRBV19 combines with J gene TRBJ2-3; TRBD1 aligns across 7 bases. V dropped 3 bases and J dropped 2; count of bases not matched to a gene: 2. Germline CDR1 LNHDA, CDR2 SQIVND (reference sequence). The CDR3 sequence is 14 residues long. CDR3 amino acids: CASSMGQHTDTQYF. CDR3 nucleotides: TGTGCCAGTAGTATGGGACAGCACACAGATACGCAGTATTTT.